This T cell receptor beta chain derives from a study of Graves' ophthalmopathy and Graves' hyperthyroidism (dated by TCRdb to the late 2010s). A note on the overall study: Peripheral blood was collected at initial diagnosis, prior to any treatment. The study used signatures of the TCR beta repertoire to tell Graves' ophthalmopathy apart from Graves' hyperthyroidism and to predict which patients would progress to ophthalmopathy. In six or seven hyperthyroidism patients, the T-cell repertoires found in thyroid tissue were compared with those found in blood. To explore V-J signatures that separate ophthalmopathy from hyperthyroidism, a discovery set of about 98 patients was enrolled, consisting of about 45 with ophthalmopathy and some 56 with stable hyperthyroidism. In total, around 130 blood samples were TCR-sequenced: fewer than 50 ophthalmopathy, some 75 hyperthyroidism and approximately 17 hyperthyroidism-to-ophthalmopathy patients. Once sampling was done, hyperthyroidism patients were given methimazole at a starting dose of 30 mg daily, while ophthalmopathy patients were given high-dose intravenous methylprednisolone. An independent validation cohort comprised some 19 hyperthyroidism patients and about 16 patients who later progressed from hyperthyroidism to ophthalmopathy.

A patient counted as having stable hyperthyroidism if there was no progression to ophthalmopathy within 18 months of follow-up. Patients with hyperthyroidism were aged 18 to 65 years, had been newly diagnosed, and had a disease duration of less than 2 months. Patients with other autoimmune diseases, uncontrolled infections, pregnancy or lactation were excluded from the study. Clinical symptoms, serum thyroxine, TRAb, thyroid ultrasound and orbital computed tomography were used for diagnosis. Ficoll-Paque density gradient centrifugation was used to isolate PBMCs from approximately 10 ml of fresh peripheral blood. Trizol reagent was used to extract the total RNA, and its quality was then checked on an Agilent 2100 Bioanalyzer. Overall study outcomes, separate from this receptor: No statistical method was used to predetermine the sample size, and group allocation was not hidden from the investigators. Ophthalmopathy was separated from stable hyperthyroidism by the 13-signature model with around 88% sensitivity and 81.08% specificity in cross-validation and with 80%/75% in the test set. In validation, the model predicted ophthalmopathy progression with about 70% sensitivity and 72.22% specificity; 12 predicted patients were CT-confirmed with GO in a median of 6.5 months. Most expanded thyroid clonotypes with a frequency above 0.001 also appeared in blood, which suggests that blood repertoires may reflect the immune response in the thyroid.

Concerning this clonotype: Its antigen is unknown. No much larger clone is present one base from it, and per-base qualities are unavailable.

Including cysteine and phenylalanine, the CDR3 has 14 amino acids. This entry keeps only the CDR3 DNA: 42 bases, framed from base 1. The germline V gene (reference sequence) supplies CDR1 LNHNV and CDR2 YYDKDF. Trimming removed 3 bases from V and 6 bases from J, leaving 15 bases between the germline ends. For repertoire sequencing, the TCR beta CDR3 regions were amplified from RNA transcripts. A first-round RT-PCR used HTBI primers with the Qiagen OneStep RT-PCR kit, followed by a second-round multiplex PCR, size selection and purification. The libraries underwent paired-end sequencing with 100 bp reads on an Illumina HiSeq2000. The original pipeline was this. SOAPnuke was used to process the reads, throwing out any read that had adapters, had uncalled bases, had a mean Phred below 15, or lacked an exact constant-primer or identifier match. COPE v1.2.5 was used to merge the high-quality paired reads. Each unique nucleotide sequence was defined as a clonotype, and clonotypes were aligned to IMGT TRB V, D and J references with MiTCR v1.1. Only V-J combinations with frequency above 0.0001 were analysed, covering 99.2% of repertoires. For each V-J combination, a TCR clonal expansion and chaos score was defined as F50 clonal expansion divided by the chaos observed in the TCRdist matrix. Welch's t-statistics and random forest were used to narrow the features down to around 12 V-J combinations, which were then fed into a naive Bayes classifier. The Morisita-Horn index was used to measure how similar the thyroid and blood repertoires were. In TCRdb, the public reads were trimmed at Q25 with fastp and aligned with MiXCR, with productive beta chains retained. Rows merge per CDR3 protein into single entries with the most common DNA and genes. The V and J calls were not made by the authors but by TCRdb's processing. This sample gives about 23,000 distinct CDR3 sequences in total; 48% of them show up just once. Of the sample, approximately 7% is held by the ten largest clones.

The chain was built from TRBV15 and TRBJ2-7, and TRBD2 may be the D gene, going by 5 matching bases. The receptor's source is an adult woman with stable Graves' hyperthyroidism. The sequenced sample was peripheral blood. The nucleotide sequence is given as TGTGCCACCAGCAGCCCCCGTCGTGAGGGCGAGCAGTACTTC. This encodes CATSSPRREGEQYF.